This note documents a single T cell receptor beta chain sequence. CDR1 is SGHDT, CDR2 YYEEEE, per germline. This CDR3 has 14 residues. V trimming: 3 bases; J trimming: 3 bases; junction bases outside the gene matches: 5. The data originate from a study of CD8+ T cells in alopecia areata. Extraction and reverse transcription of RNA yielded cDNA as the sequencing template. Measured with immunoSEQ multiplex PCR; TCRdb has only the in-frame clones, and not every one. This sample has about 180,000 clones; approximately 62% occur once, and the top ten carry 1.7%. The source of this sequence is a human donor with alopecia areata. The J gene is TRBJ2-7, the V gene TRBV5-6; 8 positions agree with TRBD1. Sequenced material: CD4+ T cells sorted from blood, taken at week 0. The CDR3 DNA sequence: TGTGCCAGCAGCTCCGGGACAGGAAACTACGAGCAGTACTTC. Translated: CASSSGTGNYEQYF.